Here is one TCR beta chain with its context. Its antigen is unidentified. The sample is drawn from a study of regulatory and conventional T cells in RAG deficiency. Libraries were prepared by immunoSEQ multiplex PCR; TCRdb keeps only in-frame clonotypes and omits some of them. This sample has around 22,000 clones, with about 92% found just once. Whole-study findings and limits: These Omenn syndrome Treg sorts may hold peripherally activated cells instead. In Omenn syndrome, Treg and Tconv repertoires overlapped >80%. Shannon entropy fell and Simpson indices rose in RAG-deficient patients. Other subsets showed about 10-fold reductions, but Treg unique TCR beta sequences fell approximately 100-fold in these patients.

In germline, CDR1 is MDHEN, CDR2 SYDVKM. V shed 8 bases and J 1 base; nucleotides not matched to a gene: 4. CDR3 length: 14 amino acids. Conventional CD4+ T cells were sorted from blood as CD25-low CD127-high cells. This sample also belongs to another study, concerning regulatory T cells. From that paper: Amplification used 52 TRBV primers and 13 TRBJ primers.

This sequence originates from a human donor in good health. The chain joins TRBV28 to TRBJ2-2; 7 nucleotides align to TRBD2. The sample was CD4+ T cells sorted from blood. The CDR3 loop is CASRGGQNTGELFF. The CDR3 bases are TGTGCCAGCCGGGGAGGGCAGAACACCGGGGAGCTGTTTTTT.